Below, one TCR beta chain is given with its context. Antigen: not known. This sample is drawn from a study of T cell repertoires in aging, cancer and after chemotherapy. Study-level background: Paired samples before and after chemotherapy came from chronic lymphocytic leukemia patients on fludarabine- or bendamustine-based regimens.

The V and J ends lost 5 bases and 0 bases respectively, with 16 bases between them. Per the germline V gene, CDR1 is DFQATT and CDR2 is SNEGSKA (reference sequence). This CDR3 is 15 amino acids long. TCR beta rearrangements were amplified from peripheral blood genomic DNA. Study-wide findings and caveats: Untreated cancer patients had significantly lower blood TCR diversity than age-matched healthy donors. Hematological cancer patients had lymphoid organ infiltration that may impair thymic emigration or T cell expansion.

A mixed TRB-A/B primer pool amplified rearranged TRB by multiplex touch-down PCR. TCRdb ran MiXCR on the multiplex PCR reads and lists one entry per CDR3 protein. The data show under 8,500 distinct CDR3 sequences, 25% to 35% seen once. J is TRBJ1-1 and V is TRBV20-1; tentatively, D is TRBD1 (5 bases). The clonotype was recovered from a human donor with a blood cancer. Specimen: blood. CDR3 protein: CSAATSGPMNTEAFF. The CDR3 bases are TGCAGTGCTGCAACGTCAGGGCCCATGAACACTGAAGCTTTCTTT.